These T cell receptor beta chains were read from a single sample in a study of early T cells in non-severe SARS-CoV-2 infection. TCRdb fed the 5' RACE reads into MiXCR, producing one record per CDR3 protein. The sample lists around 80,000 distinct CDR3 sequences, roughly 13% occurring once. Sequencing was performed on whole blood. The source of these receptors is an adult who was a healthcare worker with PCR-confirmed SARS-CoV-2 infection or an uninfected control (not recorded which). Each CDR3 is given with its conserved first and last residue. Clone size is stated in some rows and not others, as once, few, many or a class when expanded.

J,V,size,CDR3
TRBJ1-1,TRBV3-1,-,CASSQATTIGETEAFF
TRBJ2-7,TRBV29-1,few,CSVEDGHSYEQYF
TRBJ2-1,TRBV20-1,many,CSARGTLPYNEQFF
TRBJ1-1,TRBV7-9,few,CASLFSANTEAFF
TRBJ1-5,TRBV20-1,-,CSASEGGNSNQPQHF
TRBJ2-5,TRBV7-8,-,CASSLRLAGRETQYF
TRBJ1-1,TRBV12-3/TRBV12-4,-,CASRSTGVRTEAFF
TRBJ2-3,TRBV7-2,-,CASSVTSGGAPDTQYF
TRBJ2-1,TRBV20-1,-,CSARRWARLDEQFF
TRBJ1-1,TRBV12-3/TRBV12-4,many,CASPQAFF
TRBJ2-5,TRBV5-4,-,CASSPRQGGPETQYF
TRBJ2-2,TRBV4-1,-,CASSTRSGIGELFF
TRBJ2-1,TRBV7-2,-,CASSLEAENEQFF
TRBJ2-7,TRBV27,many,CASSFSWGEYSYEQYF
TRBJ2-5,TRBV5-1,-,CASSLLAETQYF
TRBJ1-6,TRBV18,-,CASSPSGIGNSPLHF
TRBJ2-3,TRBV28,-,CASSLGQTRTDTQYF
TRBJ2-7,TRBV7-9,-,CASSSTGTGSYEQYF
TRBJ2-7,TRBV30,few,CAWSSGTYEQYF
TRBJ1-1,TRBV2,-,CASSKDKNTEAFF
TRBJ2-7,TRBV10-1,many,CASSESVQWGEQYF
TRBJ2-1,TRBV7-6,-,CASSRQGSSHEQFF
TRBJ1-1,TRBV6-5,few,CASSYGTGGTEAFF
TRBJ1-6,TRBV27,-,CASGGHQNNSPLHF
TRBJ2-1,TRBV29-1,-,CSSVGAEDEQFF
TRBJ1-1,TRBV5-1,few,CASSLGSRTEAFF
TRBJ1-1,TRBV11-2,many,CASSSGQGDTEAFF
TRBJ2-2,TRBV5-1,-,CASSITTTGELFF
TRBJ1-3,TRBV7-3,many,CASSLTGDTIYF
TRBJ1-5,TRBV5-1,many,CASSLGTDQPQHF
TRBJ1-1,TRBV20-1,-,CSARTQGLAFF
TRBJ2-2,TRBV7-6,-,CASSLAEVLTGELFF
TRBJ2-1,TRBV6-1,few,CASNRDRGGLGAYNEQFF